The present T cell receptor beta chain was sequenced within a study of blood T cell repertoires in COVID-19. Overall study context: Sites across the United States, Italy and Spain contributed samples from acute and convalescent COVID-19. The cDNA or gDNA used as material had been derived from T cells, B-cell-depleted T cells, or PBMCs.

The protocol was immunoSEQ multiplex PCR, while the TCRdb copy is restricted to in-frame clones and leaves out a portion. This table has roughly 130,000 clones, about 88% appearing once. The CDR3 has 14 amino acids. From germline, CDR1 is SGHVS and CDR2 FQNEAQ. Trimming stripped 5 bases from V and 2 bases from J, with 12 bases between. This clone occurred once. The specimen sequenced was peripheral blood. The V and J genes are TRBV7-8 and TRBJ1-1; D remains unclear. The receptor was derived from a man aged 45 to 65 with active COVID-19. CDR3 amino acids: CASSPRVGNTEAFF. Written as DNA, the CDR3 is TGTGCCAGCAGCCCCCGGGTTGGCAACACTGAAGCTTTCTTT.